This passage covers 8 T cell receptor beta chains from one sample sequenced in a study of blood T cell repertoires in COVID-19 (dated by TCRdb to 2018 to 2021). The method behind the library was the immunoSEQ multiplex PCR assay. TCRdb's version of the immuneACCESS table is confined to in-frame rearrangements and falls short of the full clone set. An unresolved V gene accounts for under half of the shortfall where checked; the remainder is of unknown origin. For this sample the table gives over 150,000 clones, of which 65% to 85% were detected only once. The ten top clones hold roughly 2.9% of the sample. Source material: peripheral blood. Every receptor here comes from a woman aged 60-70 years with acute or convalescent COVID-19.

The J gene is TRBJ2-1, the V gene TRBV18, with 7 positions matching TRBD2. The CDR3 has 15 amino acids. Per the germline V gene, CDR1 is KGHSH and CDR2 is LQKENI. J lost 1 base, V lost 3 bases, and 3 bases had no gene match. This chain's CDR3 is CASSPSGGSYNEQFF. The CDR3 region has the DNA TGTGCCAGCTCACCCTCGGGGGGATCCTACAATGAGCAGTTCTTC.

This sequence joins TRBV27 and TRBJ1-4, with unresolved D. The CDR3 covers 15 residues. Trimming shortened V by 5 bases and J by 7 bases, and 17 bases separated the two germline ends. Germline V lookup: CDR1 MNHEY, CDR2 SMNVEV (reference sequence). DNA for the CDR3: TGTGCCAGCAGTCCGTCCTCGGGGTGGGGTGAAAAACTGTTTTTT. Amino acids: CASSPSSGWGEKLFF.

The chain is built from TRBV19 and TRBJ2-7, with D tentatively TRBD2 (6 bases). The CDR3 covers 15 residues. Germline V gene data show CDR1 as LNHDA and CDR2 as SQIVND (reference sequence). Trimming took off 2 bases at V and 3 bases at J, with 14 bases between the two ends. The CDR3 DNA is TGTGCCAGTAGTATACCCGGGAGTGCCAACTACGAGCAGTACTTC. It translates to CASSIPGSANYEQYF.

The chain has TRBV19 and TRBJ1-2; a weak D match, TRBD1 (6 bases). This CDR3 contains 14 residues. V was pared by 3 bases and J by 5 bases, with 13 bases between. Germline CDR1 reads LNHDA; CDR2 reads SQIVND (reference sequence). This CDR3 is CASSIGTKHYGYTF. CDR3 DNA: TGTGCCAGTAGTATCGGGACAAAGCATTATGGCTACACCTTC.

The genes are TRBV5-1 and TRBJ2-2, with D hard to call. The germline V gene encodes CDR1 SGHRS and CDR2 YFSETQ. CDR3 length: 14 residues. Trimming left V 0 bases short and J 1 base short, with 4 bases between. The chain's CDR3 is CASSLGQNTGELFF. Here the CDR3 DNA reads TGCGCCAGCAGCTTGGGACAGAACACCGGGGAGCTGTTTTTT.

The gene calls are TRBV6-5 and TRBJ2-3; TRBD2 might be the D (6 bases). This CDR3 is built from 16 residues. V lost 2 bases, J lost 0 bases, and 12 bases lay in between. The germline gives CDR1 MNHEY, CDR2 SVGAGI. The CDR3 region is CASSYPPGASTDTQYF. The CDR3 nucleotides read TGTGCCAGCAGTTACCCCCCGGGAGCTAGCACAGATACGCAGTATTTT.

The V gene is TRBV7-2, the J gene TRBJ2-2, with D tentatively TRBD2 (5 bases). V lost 8 bases, J lost 4 bases, and 14 bases lay in between. The CDR3 has 14 residues. In germline, CDR1 is SGHTA, CDR2 FQGNSA. The CDR3 loop is CASRGVGSTGELFF. The CDR3 DNA reads as TGTGCCAGCCGGGGTGTAGGGTCCACCGGGGAGCTGTTTTTT.

This clone was counted a single time. The gene calls are TRBV15 and TRBJ1-5, with D unclear. V was pared by 2 bases and J by 7 bases, with 15 bases between. This CDR3 region has 15 residues. From germline, CDR1 is LNHNV and CDR2 YYDKDF (reference sequence). CDR3 region: CATSRPTPGRQPQHF. As DNA, the CDR3 is TGTGCCACCAGCAGACCCACCCCCGGGAGGCAGCCCCAGCATTTT.